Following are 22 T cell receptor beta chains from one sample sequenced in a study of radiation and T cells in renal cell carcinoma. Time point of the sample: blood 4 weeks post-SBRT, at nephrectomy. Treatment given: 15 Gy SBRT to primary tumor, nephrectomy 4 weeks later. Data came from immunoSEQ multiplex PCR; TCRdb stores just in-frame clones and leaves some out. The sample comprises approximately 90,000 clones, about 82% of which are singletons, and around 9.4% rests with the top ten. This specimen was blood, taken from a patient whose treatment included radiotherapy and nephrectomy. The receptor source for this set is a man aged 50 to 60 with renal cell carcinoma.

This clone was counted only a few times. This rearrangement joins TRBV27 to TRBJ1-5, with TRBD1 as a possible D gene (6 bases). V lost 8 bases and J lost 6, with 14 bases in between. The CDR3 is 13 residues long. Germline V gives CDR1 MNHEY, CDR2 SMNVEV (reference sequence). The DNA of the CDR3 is TGTGCCAGCTGGGGGCTATACAGTCAGCCCCAGCATTTT. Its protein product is CASWGLYSQPQHF.

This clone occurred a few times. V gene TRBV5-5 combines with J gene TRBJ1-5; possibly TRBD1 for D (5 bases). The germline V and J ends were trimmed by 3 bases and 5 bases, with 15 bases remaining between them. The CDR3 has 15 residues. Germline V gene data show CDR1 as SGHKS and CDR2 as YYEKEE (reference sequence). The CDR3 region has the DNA TGTGCCAGCAGCTCCGGACGGACACCCGATCAGCCCCAGCATTTT. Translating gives CASSSGRTPDQPQHF.

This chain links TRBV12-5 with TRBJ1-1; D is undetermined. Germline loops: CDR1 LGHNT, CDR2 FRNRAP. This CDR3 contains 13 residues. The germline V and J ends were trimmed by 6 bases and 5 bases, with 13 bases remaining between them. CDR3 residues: CASGMGVRTEAFF. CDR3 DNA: TGTGCTAGTGGAATGGGAGTTCGGACTGAAGCTTTCTTT.

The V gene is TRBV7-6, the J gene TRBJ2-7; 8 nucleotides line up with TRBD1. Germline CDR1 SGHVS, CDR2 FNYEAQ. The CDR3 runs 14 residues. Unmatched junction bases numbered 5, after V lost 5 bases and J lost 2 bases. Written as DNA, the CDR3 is TGTGCCAGCAGCCAGGGGGCTCAGGCCTACGAGCAGTACTTC. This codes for CASSQGAQAYEQYF.

CDR3 region: CASSLVGGQVYNEQFF. In DNA, the CDR3 is TGTGCCAGCAGCTTAGTCGGAGGGCAGGTCTACAATGAGCAGTTCTTC. The chain recombines TRBV7-2 with TRBJ2-1; D is possibly TRBD2 (6 bases). The germline V and J ends were trimmed by 1 base and 3 bases, with 13 bases remaining between them. The germline V gene encodes CDR1 SGHTA and CDR2 FQGNSA. The CDR3 loop spans 16 amino acids.

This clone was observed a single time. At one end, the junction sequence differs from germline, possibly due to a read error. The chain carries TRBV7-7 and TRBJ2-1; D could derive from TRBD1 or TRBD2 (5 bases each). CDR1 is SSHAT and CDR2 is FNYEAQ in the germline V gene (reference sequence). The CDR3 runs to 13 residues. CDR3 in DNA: TGTGCTAGCAGCTTAGGGGAGTACAATGAGCAGTTCTTC. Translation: CASSLGEYNEQFF.

The CDR3 sequence is CASSPGGGGGEAFF. The DNA for the CDR3 is TGTGCCAGCAGCCCAGGGGGGGGAGGCGGGGAAGCTTTCTTT. V and J are TRBV4-2 and TRBJ1-1, with TRBD1 matching 7 bases. The V gene end was trimmed by 4 bases and the J gene end by 8 bases; junction bases not matched to a gene: 10. CDR1 and CDR2 from the germline V gene are LGHNA and YNFKEQ. CDR3 length equals 14 residues.

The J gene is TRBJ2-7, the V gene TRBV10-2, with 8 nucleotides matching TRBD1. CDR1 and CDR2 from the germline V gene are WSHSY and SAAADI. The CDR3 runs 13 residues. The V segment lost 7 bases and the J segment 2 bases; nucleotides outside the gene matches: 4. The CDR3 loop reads CASTLTGAYEQYF. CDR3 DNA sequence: TGCGCCAGCACCCTGACAGGGGCCTACGAGCAGTACTTC.

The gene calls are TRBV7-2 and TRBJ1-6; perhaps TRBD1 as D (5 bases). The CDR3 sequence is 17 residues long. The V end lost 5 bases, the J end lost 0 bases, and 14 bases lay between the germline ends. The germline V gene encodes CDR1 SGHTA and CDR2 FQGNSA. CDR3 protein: CASSTGTSSSYNSPLHF. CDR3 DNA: TGTGCCAGCAGCACGGGGACTAGCAGCTCCTATAATTCACCCCTCCACTTT.

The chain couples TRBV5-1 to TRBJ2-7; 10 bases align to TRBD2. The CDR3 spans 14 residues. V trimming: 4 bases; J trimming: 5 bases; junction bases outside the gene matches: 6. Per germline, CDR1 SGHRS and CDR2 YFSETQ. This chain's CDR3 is CASSDVAGGNEQYF. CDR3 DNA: TGCGCCAGCAGCGACGTAGCGGGAGGTAACGAGCAGTACTTC.

The CDR3 protein is CAISRDRDDQPQHF. The CDR3 region has the DNA TGTGCCATCAGCCGGGACAGGGATGATCAGCCCCAGCATTTT. The chain combines TRBV10-3 with TRBJ1-5; 9 nucleotides line up with TRBD1. This CDR3 is 14 amino acids long. The germline gives CDR1 ENHRY, CDR2 SYGVKD. V was clipped by 6 bases and J by 5 bases; unmatched bases: 5.

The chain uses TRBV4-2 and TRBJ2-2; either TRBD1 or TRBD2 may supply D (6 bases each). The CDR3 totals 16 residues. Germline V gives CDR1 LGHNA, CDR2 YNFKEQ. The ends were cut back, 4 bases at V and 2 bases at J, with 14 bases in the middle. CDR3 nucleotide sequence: TGTGCCAGCAGCCCGTGGGGGGCGCATAACACCGGGGAGCTGTTTTTT. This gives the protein CASSPWGAHNTGELFF.

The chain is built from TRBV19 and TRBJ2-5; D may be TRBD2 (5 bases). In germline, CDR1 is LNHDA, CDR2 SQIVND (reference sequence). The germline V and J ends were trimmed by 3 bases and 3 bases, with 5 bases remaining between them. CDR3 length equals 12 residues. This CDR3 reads CASSMREETQYF. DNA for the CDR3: TGTGCCAGTAGTATGCGGGAAGAGACCCAGTACTTC.

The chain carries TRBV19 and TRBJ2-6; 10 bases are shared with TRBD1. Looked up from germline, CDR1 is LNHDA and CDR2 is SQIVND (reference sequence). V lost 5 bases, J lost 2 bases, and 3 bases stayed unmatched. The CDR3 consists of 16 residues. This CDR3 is CASSAGQGAGANVLTF. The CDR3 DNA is TGTGCCAGTAGTGCTGGACAGGGGGCTGGGGCCAACGTCCTGACTTTC.

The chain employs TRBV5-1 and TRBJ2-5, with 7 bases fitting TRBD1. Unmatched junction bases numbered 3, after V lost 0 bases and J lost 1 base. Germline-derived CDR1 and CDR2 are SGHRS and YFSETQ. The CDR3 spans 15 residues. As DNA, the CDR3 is TGCGCCAGCAGCTTGGGATCAGGGGGCCAAGAGACCCAGTACTTC. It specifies CASSLGSGGQETQYF.

This chain's CDR3 is CASSQGLTTERGQYF. Here the CDR3 DNA reads TGCGCCAGCAGCCAGGGTCTCACGACGGAAAGGGGGCAGTACTTC. This rearrangement joins TRBV4-1 to TRBJ2-4; D may be TRBD1 (6 bases). This CDR3 contains 15 residues. The germline V and J ends were trimmed by 3 bases and 13 bases, with 22 bases remaining between them. Germline-derived CDR1 and CDR2 are MGHRA and YSYEKL.

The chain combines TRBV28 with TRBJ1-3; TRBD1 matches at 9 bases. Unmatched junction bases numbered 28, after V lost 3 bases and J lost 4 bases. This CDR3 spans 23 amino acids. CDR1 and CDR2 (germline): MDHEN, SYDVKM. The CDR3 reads CASSFLGDTPPGQGFHHGNTIYF. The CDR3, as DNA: TGTGCCAGCAGTTTTCTTGGGGACACTCCTCCGGGACAGGGATTTCACCACGGAAACACCATATATTTT.

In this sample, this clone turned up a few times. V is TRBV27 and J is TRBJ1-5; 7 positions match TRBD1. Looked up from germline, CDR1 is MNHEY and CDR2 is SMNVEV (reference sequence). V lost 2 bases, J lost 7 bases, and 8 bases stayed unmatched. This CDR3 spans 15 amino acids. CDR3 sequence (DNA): TGTGCCAGCAGTTTAGACAGGGAAGGGAGGCAGCCCCAGCATTTT. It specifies CASSLDREGRQPQHF.

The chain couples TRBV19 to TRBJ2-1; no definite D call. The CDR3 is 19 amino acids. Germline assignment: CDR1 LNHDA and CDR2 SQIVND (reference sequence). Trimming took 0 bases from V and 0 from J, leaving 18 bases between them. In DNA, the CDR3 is TGTGCCAGTAGTATAGATGCTCCCGTGTCTCTGGGCTCCTACAATGAGCAGTTCTTC. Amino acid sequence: CASSIDAPVSLGSYNEQFF. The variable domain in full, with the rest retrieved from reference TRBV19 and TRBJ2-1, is DGGITQSPKYLFRKEGQNVTLSCEQNLNHDAMYWYRQDPGQGLRLIYYSQIVNDFQKGDIAEGYSVSREKKESFPLTVTSAQKNPTAFYLCASSIDAPVSLGSYNEQFFGPGTRLTVL.

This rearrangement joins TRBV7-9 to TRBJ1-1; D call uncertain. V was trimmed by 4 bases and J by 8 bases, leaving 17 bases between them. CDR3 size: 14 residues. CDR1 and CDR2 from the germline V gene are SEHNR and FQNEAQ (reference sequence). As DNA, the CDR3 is TGTGCCAGCAGCTCCATGGTGTCGGCTACAGAAGCTTTCTTT. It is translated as CASSSMVSATEAFF.

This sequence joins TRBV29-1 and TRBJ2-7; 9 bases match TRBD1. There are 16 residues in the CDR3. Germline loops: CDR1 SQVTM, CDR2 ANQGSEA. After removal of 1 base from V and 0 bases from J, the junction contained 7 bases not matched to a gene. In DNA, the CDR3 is TGCAGCGTTGAAGTCAGAGGACAGGGGAGCTCCTACGAGCAGTACTTC. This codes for CSVEVRGQGSSYEQYF.

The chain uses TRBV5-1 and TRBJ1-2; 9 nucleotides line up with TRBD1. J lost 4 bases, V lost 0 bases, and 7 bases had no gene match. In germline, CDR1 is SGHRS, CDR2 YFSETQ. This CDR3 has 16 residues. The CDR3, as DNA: TGCGCCAGCAGCTTGGCCCGGGACAGGGCTATCTATGGCTACACCTTC. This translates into CASSLARDRAIYGYTF.